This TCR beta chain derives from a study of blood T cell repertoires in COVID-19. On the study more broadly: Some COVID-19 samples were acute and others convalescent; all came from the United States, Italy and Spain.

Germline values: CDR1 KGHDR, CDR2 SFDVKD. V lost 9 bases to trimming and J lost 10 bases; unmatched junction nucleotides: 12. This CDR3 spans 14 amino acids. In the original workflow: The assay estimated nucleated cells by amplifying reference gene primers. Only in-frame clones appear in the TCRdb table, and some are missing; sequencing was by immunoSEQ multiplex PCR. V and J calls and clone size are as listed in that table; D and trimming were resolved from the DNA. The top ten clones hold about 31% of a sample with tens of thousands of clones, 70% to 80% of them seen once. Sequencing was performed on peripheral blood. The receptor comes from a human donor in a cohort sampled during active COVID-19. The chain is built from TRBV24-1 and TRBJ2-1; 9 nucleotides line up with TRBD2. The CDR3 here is CATAYSGSFREQFF. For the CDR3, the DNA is TGTGCCACCGCTTATAGCGGGAGTTTCAGGGAGCAGTTCTTC.